This T cell receptor beta chain was captured by sequencing in a study of T cells and copy number aberrations in small-cell lung cancer. Profiling relied on immunoSEQ multiplex PCR, and the TCRdb table lists in-frame clones only, not all of them. The sample has 7,500 to 10,000 clones, about 79% seen once. The CDR3 covers 12 residues. Germline V gene lookup returns CDR1 SGHTA and CDR2 FQGNSA. V was trimmed by 4 bases and J by 4 bases, leaving 5 bases between them. The TCR originated in a man between 60 and 70 years old with small cell lung cancer. The chain employs TRBV7-2 and TRBJ2-1; D ambiguous. Material: normal tissue next to the tumor. CDR3 nucleotide sequence: TGTGCCAGCAGCTACCTATACAATGAGCAGTTCTTC. This gives the protein CASSYLYNEQFF.